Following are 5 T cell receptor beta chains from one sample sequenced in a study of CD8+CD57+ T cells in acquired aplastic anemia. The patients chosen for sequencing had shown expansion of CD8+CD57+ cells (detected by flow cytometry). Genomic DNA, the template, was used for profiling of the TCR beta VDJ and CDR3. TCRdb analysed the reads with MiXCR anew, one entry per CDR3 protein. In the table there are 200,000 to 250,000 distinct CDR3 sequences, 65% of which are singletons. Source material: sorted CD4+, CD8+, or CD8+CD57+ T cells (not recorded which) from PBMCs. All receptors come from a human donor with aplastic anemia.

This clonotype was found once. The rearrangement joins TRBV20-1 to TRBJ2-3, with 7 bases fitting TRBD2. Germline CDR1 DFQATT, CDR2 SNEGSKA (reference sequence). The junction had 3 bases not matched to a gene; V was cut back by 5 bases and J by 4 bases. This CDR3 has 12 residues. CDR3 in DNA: TGCAGTGCTGGGAGGGCCTCAGATACGCAGTATTTT. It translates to CSAGRASDTQYF.

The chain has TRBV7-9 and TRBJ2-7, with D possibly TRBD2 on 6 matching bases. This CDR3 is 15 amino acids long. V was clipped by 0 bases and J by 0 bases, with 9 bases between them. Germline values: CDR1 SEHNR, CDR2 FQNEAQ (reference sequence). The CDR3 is CASSLAGGLSYEQYF. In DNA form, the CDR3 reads TGTGCCAGCAGCTTAGCGGGAGGACTCTCCTACGAGCAGTACTTC.

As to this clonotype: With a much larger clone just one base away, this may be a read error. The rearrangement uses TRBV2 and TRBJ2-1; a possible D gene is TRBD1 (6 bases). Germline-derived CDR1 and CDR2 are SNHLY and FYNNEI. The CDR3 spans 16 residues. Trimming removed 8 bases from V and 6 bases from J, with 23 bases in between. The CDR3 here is CASSPPLSGVSNEQFF. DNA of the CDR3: TGTGCCAGCTCACCACCATTGTCAGGGGTTAGCAATGAGCAGTTCTTC.

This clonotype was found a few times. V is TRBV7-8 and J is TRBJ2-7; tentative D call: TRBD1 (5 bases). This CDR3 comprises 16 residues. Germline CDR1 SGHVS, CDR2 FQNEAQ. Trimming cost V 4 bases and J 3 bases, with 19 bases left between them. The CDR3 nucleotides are TGTGCCAGCAGCTCGCTTAGCATAGGGGTGGTCTACGAGCAGTACTTC. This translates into CASSSLSIGVVYEQYF.

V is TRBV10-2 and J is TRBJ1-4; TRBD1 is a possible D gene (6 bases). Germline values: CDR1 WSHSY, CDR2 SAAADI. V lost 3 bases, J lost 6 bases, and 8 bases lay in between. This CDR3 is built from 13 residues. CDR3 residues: CASSEQGDEKLFF. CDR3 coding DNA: TGCGCCAGCAGTGAACAGGGAGATGAAAAACTGTTTTTT.